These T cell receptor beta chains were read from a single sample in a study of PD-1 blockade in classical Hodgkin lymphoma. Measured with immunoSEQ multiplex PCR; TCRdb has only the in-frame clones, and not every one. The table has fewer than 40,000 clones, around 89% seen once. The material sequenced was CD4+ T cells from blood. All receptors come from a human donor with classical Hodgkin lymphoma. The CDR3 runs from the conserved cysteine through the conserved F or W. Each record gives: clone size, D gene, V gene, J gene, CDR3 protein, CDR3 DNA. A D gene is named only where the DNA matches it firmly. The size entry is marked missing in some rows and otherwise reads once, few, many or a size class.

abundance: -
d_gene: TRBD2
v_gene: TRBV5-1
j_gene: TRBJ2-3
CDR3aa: CASSGTSGDTQYF
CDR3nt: TGCGCCAGTTCCGGGACTAGCGGTGATACGCAGTATTTT

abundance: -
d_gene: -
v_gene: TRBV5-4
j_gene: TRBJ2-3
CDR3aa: CASSLAGGTDTQYF
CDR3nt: TGTGCCAGCAGCTTGGCGGGTGGGACAGATACGCAGTATTTT

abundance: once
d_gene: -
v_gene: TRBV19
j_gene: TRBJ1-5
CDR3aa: CASSITLPDQPQHF
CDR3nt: TGTGCCAGTAGTATTACCCTTCCCGATCAGCCCCAGCATTTT

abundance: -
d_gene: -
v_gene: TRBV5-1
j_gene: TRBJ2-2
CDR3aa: CASKSGANTGELFF
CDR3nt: TGCGCCAGCAAAAGCGGAGCGAACACCGGGGAGCTGTTTTTT

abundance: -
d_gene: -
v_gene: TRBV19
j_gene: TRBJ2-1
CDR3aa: CASSGGQGWREQFF
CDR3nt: TGTGCCAGTAGTGGAGGGCAAGGTTGGAGGGAGCAGTTCTTC

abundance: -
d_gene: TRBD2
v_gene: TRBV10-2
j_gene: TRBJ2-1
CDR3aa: CASSWTSGSYNEQFF
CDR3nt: TGCGCCAGCAGCTGGACTAGCGGATCCTACAATGAGCAGTTCTTC

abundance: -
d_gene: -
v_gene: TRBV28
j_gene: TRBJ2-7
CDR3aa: CASSLSHEQYF
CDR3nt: TGTGCCAGCAGTCTTAGCCACGAGCAGTACTTC

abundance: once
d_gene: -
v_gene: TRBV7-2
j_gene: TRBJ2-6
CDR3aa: CASSLVSSGANVLTF
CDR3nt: TGTGCCAGCAGCTTAGTTTCCTCTGGGGCCAACGTCCTGACTTTC

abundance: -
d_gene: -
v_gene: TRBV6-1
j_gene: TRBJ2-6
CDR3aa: CASRSGALGANVLTF
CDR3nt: TGTGCCAGTCGTTCGGGGGCGCTTGGGGCCAACGTCCTGACTTTC

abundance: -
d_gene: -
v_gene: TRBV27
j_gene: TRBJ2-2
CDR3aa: CASSPRTGRGTGELFF
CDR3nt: TGTGCCAGCAGTCCCCGGACAGGGAGGGGGACCGGGGAGCTGTTTTTT

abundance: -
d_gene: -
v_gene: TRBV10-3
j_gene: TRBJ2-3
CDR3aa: CAISEESASTDTQYF
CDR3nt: TGTGCCATCAGTGAGGAAAGCGCCAGCACAGATACGCAGTATTTT

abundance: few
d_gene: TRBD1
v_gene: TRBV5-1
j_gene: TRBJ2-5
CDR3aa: CASSGSGTGKETQYF
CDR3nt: TGCGCCAGCAGCGGAAGTGGGACAGGGAAAGAGACCCAGTACTTC